The present T cell receptor (beta chain) was sequenced within a study of molecular identifiers for immune sequencing clone quantification. V shed 5 bases and J shed 4 bases, with 26 bases lying between them. The germline V gene has CDR1 SGHTA and CDR2 FQGNSA. CDR3 length: 18 residues. Previously described methods and listed TCR primers were employed for the bulk TCR libraries. Via MiXCR, TCRdb re-called the PCR reads, giving one row per CDR3 protein. The sample lists 460,000 or so distinct CDR3 sequences; around a fifth were seen once. This clonotype was seen repeatedly, ten times or more. The sequencing input was naive CD8+ T cells from blood, with Jurkat cell RNA spiked in. As to subset: FACS-sorted CD8+CD4-CCR7+CD45RA+ naive T cells. This sequence was found in a human donor in good health. Some libraries in this study had Jurkat cell RNA spiked in. This chain uses TRBV7-2 with TRBJ1-1, with D possibly matching TRBD1 (5 bases). Here the CDR3 DNA reads TGTGCCAGCAGCATTCCCCCTTATGGCATACTCGGGGGCACTGAAGCTTTCTTT. Encoded protein: CASSIPPYGILGGTEAFF.